This passage covers 10 T cell receptor beta chains from one sample sequenced in a study of CD8 T cells in ankylosing spondylitis. Using its own MiXCR run on the 5' RACE reads, TCRdb lists one record per CDR3 protein. The sample lists around 220,000 distinct CDR3 sequences, 10% to 13% occurring once. The source material was blood, either unsorted or a sorted T cell fraction (not recorded which). These receptor sequences come from a male donor with ankylosing spondylitis or in good health (not recorded which).

This chain joins TRBV7-9 and TRBJ2-7; a possible D gene is TRBD2 (6 bases). From germline, CDR1 is SEHNR and CDR2 FQNEAQ (reference sequence). CDR3 length: 14 amino acids. V dropped 5 bases and J dropped 3 bases, with 14 bases sitting between them. Here the CDR3 reads CASSPGLPDYEQYF. DNA for the CDR3: TGTGCCAGCAGCCCGGGACTCCCTGACTACGAGCAGTACTTC.

The rearrangement links TRBV10-3 to TRBJ1-2; TRBD1 is a possible D gene (6 bases). This CDR3 contains 15 residues. CDR1 and CDR2 from the germline V gene are ENHRY and SYGVKD. Trimming stripped 6 bases from V and 0 bases from J, with 14 bases between. DNA of the CDR3: TGTGCCATCAGGGCGGGGGGCGAACCTAACTATGGCTACACCTTC. Protein product: CAIRAGGEPNYGYTF.

This clonotype appeared many times. The V gene is TRBV4-1, the J gene TRBJ2-1; unclear D gene. Between the trimmed V and J ends, which lost 4 bases and 3 bases, there was a span of 13 bases. Germline V gene lookup returns CDR1 MGHRA and CDR2 YSYEKL. The CDR3 contains 15 residues. CDR3 protein: CASSPKMTSYNEQFF. The CDR3 nucleotides are TGCGCCAGCAGCCCCAAGATGACGAGCTACAATGAGCAGTTCTTC.

The rearrangement joins TRBV6-1 to TRBJ1-6; D remains unclear. Germline V CDR1 and CDR2: MNHNS, SASEGT. The ends were cut back, 7 bases at V and 0 bases at J, with 7 bases in the middle. The CDR3 has 14 residues. The CDR3 is CASTPSSYNSPLHF. CDR3 coding DNA: TGTGCCAGCACTCCAAGCTCCTATAATTCACCCCTCCACTTT.

The rearrangement joins TRBV7-8 to TRBJ1-2; TRBD1 might be the D (5 bases). CDR3 length: 15 amino acids. Germline V gives CDR1 SGHVS, CDR2 FQNEAQ. The V end was cut by 4 bases, the J end by 3 bases, with 15 bases between. The CDR3, as DNA: TGTGCCAGCAGCTACGTTACACGGGGCGACTATGGCTACACCTTC. Amino acid sequence: CASSYVTRGDYGYTF.

This clonotype was found many times. The J gene is TRBJ2-3, the V gene TRBV3-1, with TRBD2 matching 9 bases. CDR1 is LGHDT, CDR2 YNNKEL, per germline (reference sequence). The CDR3 runs to 15 residues. V lost 4 bases, J lost 4 bases, and 6 bases stayed unmatched. The CDR3 DNA reads TGTGCCAGCAGCCCTAGCGGGGTTGGGGCAGATACGCAGTATTTT. The encoded protein is CASSPSGVGADTQYF.

This clonotype was counted only a few times. The V and J genes are TRBV12-3 or TRBV12-4 and TRBJ2-7; possibly TRBD1 for D (6 bases). The V gene lost 5 bases and the J gene lost 7 bases, with 21 bases spanning the gap. The CDR3 totals 15 residues. The CDR3 DNA is TGTGCCAGCAGTGGGGTCCTGGACAGCCCGGGAGAGCAGTACTTC. It specifies CASSGVLDSPGEQYF.

The rearrangement uses TRBV18 and TRBJ1-1; a weak D match, TRBD1 (6 bases). V was trimmed by 3 bases and J by 0 bases, leaving 11 bases between them. There are 15 residues in the CDR3. CDR1 is KGHSH and CDR2 is LQKENI in the germline V gene. CDR3 protein: CASSPRTALNTEAFF. The DNA of the CDR3 is TGTGCCAGCTCACCTCGGACAGCCTTGAACACTGAAGCTTTCTTT.

This clonotype was picked up a small number of times. The rearrangement links TRBV3-1 to TRBJ2-7; 9 bases match TRBD1. Germline V gene lookup returns CDR1 LGHDT and CDR2 YNNKEL (reference sequence). CDR3 length: 14 residues. Germline trimming cut 1 base from V and 6 bases from J; bases unmatched to any gene: 4. Written as DNA, the CDR3 is TGTGCCAGCAGCCAAGCTCCACAGGGGGCCGAGCAGTACTTC. Its protein is CASSQAPQGAEQYF.

This clonotype was counted at least ten times. The rearrangement uses TRBV20-1 and TRBJ2-7; D gene ambiguous. V dropped 5 bases and J dropped 1 base, with 18 bases sitting between them. Germline V CDR1 and CDR2: DFQATT, SNEGSKA (reference sequence). The CDR3 runs 15 residues. CDR3 sequence reads: CSARPASAASYEQYF. In DNA form, the CDR3 reads TGCAGTGCTCGGCCAGCCTCCGCGGCGTCCTACGAGCAGTACTTC.